This passage covers 2 T cell receptor beta chains from one sample sequenced in a study of CD8+CD57+ T cells in acquired aplastic anemia. The template used for profiling TCR beta VDJ and CDR3 was genomic DNA. TCRdb analysed the reads with MiXCR anew, one entry per CDR3 protein. The sample holds about 420,000 distinct CDR3 sequences, 65% to 80% seen once. The sequencing sample was made of sorted CD4+, CD8+, or CD8+CD57+ T cells (not recorded which) from PBMCs. All receptors derive from a human donor in good health, serving as a control.

The V gene is TRBV9, the J gene TRBJ2-2; the D gene could be TRBD1 or TRBD2 (6 bases each). The V end lost 4 bases, the J end lost 10 bases, and 23 bases lay between the germline ends. The CDR3 is 16 residues long. CDR1 is SGDLS, CDR2 YYNGEE, per germline. The CDR3 sequence: CASSRITGGEAEELFF. CDR3 coding DNA: TGTGCCAGCAGCCGTATTACCGGGGGCGAAGCCGAGGAGCTGTTTTTT.

The chain employs TRBV6-1 and TRBJ1-4; the D gene is possibly TRBD1 (5 bases). The V end was cut by 5 bases, the J end by 7 bases, with 11 bases between. Looked up from germline, CDR1 is MNHNS and CDR2 is SASEGT. This CDR3 has 13 amino acids. CDR3 bases: TGTGCCAGCAGTCAACAGGAAAGTGAAAAACTGTTTTTT. As protein: CASSQQESEKLFF.